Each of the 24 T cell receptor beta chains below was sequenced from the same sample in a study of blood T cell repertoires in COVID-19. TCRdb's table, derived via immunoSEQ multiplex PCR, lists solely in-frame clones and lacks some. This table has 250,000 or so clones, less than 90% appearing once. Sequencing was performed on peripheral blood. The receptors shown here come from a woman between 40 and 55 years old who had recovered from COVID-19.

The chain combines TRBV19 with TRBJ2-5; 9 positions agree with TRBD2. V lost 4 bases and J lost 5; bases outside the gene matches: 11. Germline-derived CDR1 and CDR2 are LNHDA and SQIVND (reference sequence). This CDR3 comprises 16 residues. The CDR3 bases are TGTGCCAGTAGTACCCGTCAGCGGGGGGTATATGAGACCCAGTACTTC. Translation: CASSTRQRGVYETQYF.

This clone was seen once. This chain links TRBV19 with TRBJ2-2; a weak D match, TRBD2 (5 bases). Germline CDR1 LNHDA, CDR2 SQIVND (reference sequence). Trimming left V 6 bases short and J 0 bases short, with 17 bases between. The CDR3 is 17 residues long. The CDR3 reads CASSKDPGSANTGELFF. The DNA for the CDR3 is TGTGCCAGTAGCAAGGACCCGGGGTCCGCGAACACCGGGGAGCTGTTTTTT. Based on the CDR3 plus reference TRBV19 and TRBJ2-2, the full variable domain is DGGITQSPKYLFRKEGQNVTLSCEQNLNHDAMYWYRQDPGQGLRLIYYSQIVNDFQKGDIAEGYSVSREKKESFPLTVTSAQKNPTAFYLCASSKDPGSANTGELFFGEGSRLTVL.

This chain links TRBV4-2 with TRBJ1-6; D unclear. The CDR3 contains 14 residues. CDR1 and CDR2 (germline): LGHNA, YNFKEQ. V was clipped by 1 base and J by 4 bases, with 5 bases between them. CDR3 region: CASSQVQYNSPLHF. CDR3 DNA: TGTGCCAGCAGCCAAGTCCAGTATAATTCACCCCTCCACTTT.

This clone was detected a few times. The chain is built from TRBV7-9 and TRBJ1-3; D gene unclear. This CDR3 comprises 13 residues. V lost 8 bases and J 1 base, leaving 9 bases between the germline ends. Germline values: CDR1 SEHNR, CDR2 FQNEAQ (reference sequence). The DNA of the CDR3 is TGTGCCAGCCGGGAGACATCTGGAAACACCATATATTTT. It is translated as CASRETSGNTIYF.

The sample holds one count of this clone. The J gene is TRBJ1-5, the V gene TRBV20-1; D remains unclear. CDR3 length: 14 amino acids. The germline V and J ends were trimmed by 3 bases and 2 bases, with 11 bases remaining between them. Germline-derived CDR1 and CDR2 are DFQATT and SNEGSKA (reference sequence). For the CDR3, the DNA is TGCAGTGCTAGTTTAGGCAGCGGCAATCAGCCCCAGCATTTT. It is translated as CSASLGSGNQPQHF.

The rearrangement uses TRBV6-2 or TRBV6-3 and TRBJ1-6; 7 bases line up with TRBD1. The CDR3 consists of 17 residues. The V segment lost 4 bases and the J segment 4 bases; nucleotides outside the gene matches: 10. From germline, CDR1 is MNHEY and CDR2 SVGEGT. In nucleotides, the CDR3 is TGTGCCAGCAGTTCTGAAGCAGGGGGAGTGTATAATTCACCCCTCCACTTT. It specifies CASSSEAGGVYNSPLHF.

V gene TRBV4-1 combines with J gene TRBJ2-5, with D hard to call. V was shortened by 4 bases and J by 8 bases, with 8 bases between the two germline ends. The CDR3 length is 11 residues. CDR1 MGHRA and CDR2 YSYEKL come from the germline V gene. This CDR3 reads CASSRAETQYF. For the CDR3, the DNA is TGCGCCAGCAGCCGCGCGGAAACCCAGTACTTC.

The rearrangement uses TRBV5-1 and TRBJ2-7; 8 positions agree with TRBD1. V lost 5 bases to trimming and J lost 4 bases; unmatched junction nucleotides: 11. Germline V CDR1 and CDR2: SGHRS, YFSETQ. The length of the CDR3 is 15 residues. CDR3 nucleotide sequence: TGCGCCAGCAGTTCCGACCAGGGGGCATATTACGAGCAGTACTTC. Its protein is CASSSDQGAYYEQYF.

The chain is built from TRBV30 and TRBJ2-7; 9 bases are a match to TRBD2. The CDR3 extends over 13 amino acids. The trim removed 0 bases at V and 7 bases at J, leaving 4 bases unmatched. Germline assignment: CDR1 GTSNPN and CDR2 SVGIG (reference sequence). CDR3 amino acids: CAWSVVLAGEQYF. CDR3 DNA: TGTGCCTGGAGTGTGGTACTAGCGGGTGAGCAGTACTTC.

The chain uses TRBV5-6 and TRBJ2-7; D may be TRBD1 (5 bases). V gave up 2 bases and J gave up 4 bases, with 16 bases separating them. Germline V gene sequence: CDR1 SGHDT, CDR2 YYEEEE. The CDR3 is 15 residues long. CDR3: CASSFTSRVEYEQYF. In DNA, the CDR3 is TGTGCCAGCAGCTTCACGTCCAGGGTGGAGTACGAGCAGTACTTC. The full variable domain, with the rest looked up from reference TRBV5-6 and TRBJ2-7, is DAGVTQSPTHLIKTRGQQVTLRCSPKSGHDTVSWYQQALGQGPQFIFQYYEEEERQRGNFPDRFSGHQFPNYSSELNVNALLLGDSALYLCASSFTSRVEYEQYFGPGTRLTVT.

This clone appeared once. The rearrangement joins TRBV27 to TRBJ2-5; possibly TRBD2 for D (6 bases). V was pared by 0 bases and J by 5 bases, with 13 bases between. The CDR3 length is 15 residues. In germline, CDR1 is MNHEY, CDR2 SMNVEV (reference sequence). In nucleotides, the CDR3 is TGTGCCAGCAGTTTATCTCGGGGGAGAAGCGAGACCCAGTACTTC. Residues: CASSLSRGRSETQYF.

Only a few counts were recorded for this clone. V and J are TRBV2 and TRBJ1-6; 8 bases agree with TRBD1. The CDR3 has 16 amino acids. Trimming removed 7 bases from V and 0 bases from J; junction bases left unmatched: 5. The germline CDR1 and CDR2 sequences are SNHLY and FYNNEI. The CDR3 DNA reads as TGTGCCAGCAATGGCAGGGGGCTCTCCTATAATTCACCCCTCCACTTT. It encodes CASNGRGLSYNSPLHF.

CDR3 DNA sequence: TGTGCCAGCAGTTCCGGCGAGGGAGCGGGGGAGCTGTTTTTT. This translates into CASSSGEGAGELFF. The V gene is TRBV6-5, the J gene TRBJ2-2; D possibly corresponds to TRBD2 (5 bases). The length of the CDR3 is 14 residues. The germline V gene encodes CDR1 MNHEY and CDR2 SVGAGI. V was pared by 4 bases and J by 8 bases, with 14 bases between.

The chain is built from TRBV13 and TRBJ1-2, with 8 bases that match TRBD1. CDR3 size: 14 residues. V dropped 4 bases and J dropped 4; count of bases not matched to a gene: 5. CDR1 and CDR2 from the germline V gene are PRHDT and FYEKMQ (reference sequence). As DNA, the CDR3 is TGTGCCAGCAGCTCGTCGGACAGGGTCTATGGCTACACCTTC. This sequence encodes CASSSSDRVYGYTF.

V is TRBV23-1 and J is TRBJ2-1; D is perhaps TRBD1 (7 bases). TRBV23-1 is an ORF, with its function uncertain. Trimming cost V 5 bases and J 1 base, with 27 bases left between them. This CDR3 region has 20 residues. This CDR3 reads CASSDTGGGTAACSYNEQFF. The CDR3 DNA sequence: TGCGCCAGCAGTGATACAGGAGGGGGGACAGCTGCTTGTTCCTACAATGAGCAGTTCTTC.

Here the CDR3 DNA reads TGTGCCAGCACAAGGCGGACTAACCAGCCCCAGCATTTT. It is translated as CASTRRTNQPQHF. The V and J genes are TRBV2 and TRBJ1-5, with D unresolved. This CDR3 spans 13 amino acids. The germline V gene encodes CDR1 SNHLY and CDR2 FYNNEI. V lost 7 bases to trimming and J lost 7 bases, with 14 bases between them.

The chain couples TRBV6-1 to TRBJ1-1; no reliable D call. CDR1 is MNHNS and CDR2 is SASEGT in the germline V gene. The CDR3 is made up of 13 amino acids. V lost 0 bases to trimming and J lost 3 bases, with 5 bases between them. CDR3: CASSEATDTEAFF. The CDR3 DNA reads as TGTGCCAGCAGTGAAGCAACAGACACTGAAGCTTTCTTT.

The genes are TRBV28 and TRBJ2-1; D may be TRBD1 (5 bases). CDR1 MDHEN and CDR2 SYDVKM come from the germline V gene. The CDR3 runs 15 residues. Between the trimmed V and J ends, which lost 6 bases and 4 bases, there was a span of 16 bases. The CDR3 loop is CASRGASGWYNEQFF. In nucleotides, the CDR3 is TGTGCCAGCAGAGGGGCTTCCGGGTGGTACAATGAGCAGTTCTTC. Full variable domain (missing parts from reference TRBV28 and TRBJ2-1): DVKVTQSSRYLVKRTGEKVFLECVQDMDHENMFWYRQDPGLGLRLIYFSYDVKMKEKGDIPEGYSVSREKKERFSLILESASTNQTSMYLCASRGASGWYNEQFFGPGTRLTVL.

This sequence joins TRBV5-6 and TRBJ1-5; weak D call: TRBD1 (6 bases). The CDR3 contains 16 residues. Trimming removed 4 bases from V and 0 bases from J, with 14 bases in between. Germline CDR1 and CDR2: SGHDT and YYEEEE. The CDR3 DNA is TGTGCCAGCAGCCGGACAGCCGCGTATAGCAATCAGCCCCAGCATTTT. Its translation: CASSRTAAYSNQPQHF. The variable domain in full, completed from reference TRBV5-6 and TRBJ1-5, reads DAGVTQSPTHLIKTRGQQVTLRCSPKSGHDTVSWYQQALGQGPQFIFQYYEEEERQRGNFPDRFSGHQFPNYSSELNVNALLLGDSALYLCASSRTAAYSNQPQHFGDGTRLSIL.

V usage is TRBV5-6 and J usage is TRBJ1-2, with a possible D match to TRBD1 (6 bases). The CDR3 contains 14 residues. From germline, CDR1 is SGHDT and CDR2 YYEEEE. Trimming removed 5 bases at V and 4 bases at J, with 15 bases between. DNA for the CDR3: TGTGCCAGCAGGCAAGGACAGATCCTCTATGGCTACACCTTC. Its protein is CASRQGQILYGYTF. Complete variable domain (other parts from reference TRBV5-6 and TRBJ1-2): DAGVTQSPTHLIKTRGQQVTLRCSPKSGHDTVSWYQQALGQGPQFIFQYYEEEERQRGNFPDRFSGHQFPNYSSELNVNALLLGDSALYLCASRQGQILYGYTFGSGTRLTVV.

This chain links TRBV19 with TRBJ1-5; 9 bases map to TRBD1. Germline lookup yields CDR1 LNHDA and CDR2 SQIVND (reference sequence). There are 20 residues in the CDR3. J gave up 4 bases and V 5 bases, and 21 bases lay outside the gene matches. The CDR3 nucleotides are TGTGCCAGTAGTCTACAGGGGGCTTTTCATTCTTATGGCCGGAATCAGCCCCAGCATTTT. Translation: CASSLQGAFHSYGRNQPQHF. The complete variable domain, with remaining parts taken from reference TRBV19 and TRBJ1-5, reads DGGITQSPKYLFRKEGQNVTLSCEQNLNHDAMYWYRQDPGQGLRLIYYSQIVNDFQKGDIAEGYSVSREKKESFPLTVTSAQKNPTAFYLCASSLQGAFHSYGRNQPQHFGDGTRLSIL.

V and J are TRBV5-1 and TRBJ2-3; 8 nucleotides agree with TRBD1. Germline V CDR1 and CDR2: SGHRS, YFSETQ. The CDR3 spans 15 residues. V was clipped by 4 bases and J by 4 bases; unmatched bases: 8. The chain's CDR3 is CASSDQGALADTQYF. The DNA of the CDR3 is TGCGCCAGCAGCGACCAGGGGGCGCTGGCAGATACGCAGTATTTT.

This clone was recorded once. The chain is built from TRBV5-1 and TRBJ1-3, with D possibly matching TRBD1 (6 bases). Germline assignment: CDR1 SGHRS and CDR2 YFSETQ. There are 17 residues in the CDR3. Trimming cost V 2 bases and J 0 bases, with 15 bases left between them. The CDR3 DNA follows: TGCGCCAGCAGCTTAAACAGGGCCGCGAGCTCTGGAAACACCATATATTTT. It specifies CASSLNRAASSGNTIYF.

The CDR3 sequence is CASSTRDSSSYNEQFF. The CDR3 DNA reads TGTGCCAGCAGCACACGGGACTCGAGCTCCTACAATGAGCAGTTCTTC. V usage is TRBV9 and J usage is TRBJ2-1; a weak D match, TRBD2 (6 bases). The germline V and J ends were trimmed by 4 bases and 0 bases, with 14 bases remaining between them. CDR3 length: 16 residues. The germline V gene has CDR1 SGDLS and CDR2 YYNGEE. The whole variable domain, filled in from reference TRBV9 and TRBJ2-1, reads DSGVTQTPKHLITATGQRVTLRCSPRSGDLSVYWYQQSLDQGLQFLIQYYNGEERAKGNILERFSAQQFPDLHSELNLSSLELGDSALYFCASSTRDSSSYNEQFFGPGTRLTVL.